These T cell receptor beta chains were read from a single sample in a study of cytomegalovirus exposure and HLA in healthy donors. Sequencing was performed with immunoSEQ multiplex PCR; in TCRdb, only in-frame clones are kept and a portion is missing. In the table there are about 140,000 clones, 76% of which are singletons. The sequencing input was PBMCs. The receptors were gathered from a man between 35 and 55 years old in good health and CMV-seronegative. CDR3s include the opening cysteine and the closing phenylalanine or tryptophan. D genes are given only for firm matches. Rows give clone size only sometimes, using once, few, many, or a class for an expanded clone.

len	v_gene	abundance	d_gene	j_gene	CDR3nt	CDR3aa
14	TRBV6-1	few	-	TRBJ1-5	TGTGCCAGCAGTGAAGCCCCAGGAGGGAGACCCCAGCATTTT	CASSEAPGGRPQHF
12	TRBV30	-	-	TRBJ2-2	TGTGCCTGGACCCCAGGGGCCGGGGAGCTGTTTTTT	CAWTPGAGELFF
14	TRBV10-3	-	TRBD1	TRBJ2-3	TGTGCCATCAGTGAGGGGACAGGGTCTGATACGCAGTATTTT	CAISEGTGSDTQYF
16	TRBV4-3	-	-	TRBJ2-7	TGCGCCAGCAGCTCGAAGAGCGCGGAGAGCTCCTACGAGCAGTACTTC	CASSSKSAESSYEQYF
14	TRBV30	-	TRBD1	TRBJ2-7	TGTGCCTGGAGTGTGGGGACAGGGGGCGACGAGCAGTACTTC	CAWSVGTGGDEQYF
14	TRBV28	-	TRBD1	TRBJ1-1	TGTGCCAGCAGTTTAGACAGGGGGGACACTGAAGCTTTCTTT	CASSLDRGDTEAFF
16	TRBV7-2	-	TRBD1	TRBJ1-5	TGTGCCAGCAGCTCCCACCGGACAGGGCGATATCAGCCCCAGCATTTT	CASSSHRTGRYQPQHF
14	TRBV11-3	-	-	TRBJ1-1	TGTGCCAGCAGCCGCTCGGACAGCCACACTGAAGCTTTCTTT	CASSRSDSHTEAFF
15	TRBV7-6	-	-	TRBJ1-5	TGTGCCAGCAGCCTTAGGGGGGGGAGCAATCAGCCCCAGCATTTT	CASSLRGGSNQPQHF
13	TRBV7-9	-	-	TRBJ1-1	TGTGCCAGCAGCCCCCCTAGGTACACTGAAGCTTTCTTT	CASSPPRYTEAFF
13	TRBV14	-	-	TRBJ2-7	TGTGCCAGCAGCCAAGAGAACAGGGCCGAGCAGTACTTC	CASSQENRAEQYF
13	TRBV30	once	-	TRBJ1-5	TGTGCCTGGAGTGGCAGGCTTTATCAGCCCCAGCATTTT	CAWSGRLYQPQHF
15	TRBV28	-	-	TRBJ1-4	TGTGCCAGCAACCTAAGGGGGACCACTAATGAAAAACTGTTTTTT	CASNLRGTTNEKLFF
15	TRBV6-7	-	TRBD1	TRBJ2-4	TGTGCCAGCAGCCCCACAGGGGGCCCCAAAAACATTCAGTACTTC	CASSPTGGPKNIQYF
14	TRBV29-1	-	TRBD2	TRBJ2-3	TGCAGCGTAGGACTAGCGGGATACACAGATACGCAGTATTTT	CSVGLAGYTDTQYF
16	TRBV6-1	-	TRBD2	TRBJ2-1	TGTGCCAGCAGTGAAGGCTTCCAGCGGGGGTACAATGAGCAGTTCTTC	CASSEGFQRGYNEQFF
17	TRBV19	-	TRBD1	TRBJ2-3	TGTGCCAGTAGTATAGATCACCAGGGGGCGAACACAGATACGCAGTATTTT	CASSIDHQGANTDTQYF
12	TRBV28	-	-	TRBJ2-7	TGTGCCAGCAGTTTGACAACGTACGAGCAGTACTTC	CASSLTTYEQYF
12	TRBV7-9	-	-	TRBJ2-1	TGTGCCAGCAGCTCTAATCGGAATGAGCAGTTCTTC	CASSSNRNEQFF
16	TRBV5-4	-	-	TRBJ2-1	TGTGCCAGCAGCCCTGGGGTGGGGGGTGGAGACAATGAGCAGTTCTTC	CASSPGVGGGDNEQFF
16	TRBV14	-	TRBD1	TRBJ1-5	TGTGCCAGCACCACGGGACAGGATTATAGCAATCAGCCCCAGCATTTT	CASTTGQDYSNQPQHF
13	TRBV2	few	TRBD1	TRBJ2-7	TGTGCCAGCAGTGCCGACAGGGGCTGGGAGCAGTACTTC	CASSADRGWEQYF
10	TRBV20-1	-	TRBD2	TRBJ2-5	TGCTCCGGGAGGGGGGAGACCCAGTACTTC	CSGRGETQYF
15	TRBV5-4	-	TRBD1	TRBJ1-3	TGTGCCAGCAGCTCGACAGGGAGCTCTGGAAACACCATATATTTT	CASSSTGSSGNTIYF
15	TRBV19	-	-	TRBJ2-1	TGTGCCACCTCACCGACAGTTAGCTCCTACAATGAGCAGTTCTTC	CATSPTVSSYNEQFF
13	TRBV6-5	-	-	TRBJ1-2	TGTGCCAGCAGTTCCACAGGGTCTAATGGCTACACCTTC	CASSSTGSNGYTF
11	TRBV6-6	-	-	TRBJ2-1	TGTGCCAGCAGGGGGGCAAAGGGGGAGTTCTTC	CASRGAKGEFF
13	TRBV7-9	-	TRBD1	TRBJ1-1	TGTGCCAGCAGCTCCCGGGACAGCTATGAAGCTTTCTTT	CASSSRDSYEAFF
14	TRBV5-4	-	TRBD1	TRBJ1-4	TGTGCCAGCAGCTCGGGACAGGGGGTTGAAAAACTGTTTTTT	CASSSGQGVEKLFF
15	TRBV4-3	few	-	TRBJ2-5	TGCGCCAGCAGCCTGAACCCCCAGAATTCGGAGACCCAGTACTTC	CASSLNPQNSETQYF
15	TRBV7-2	few	TRBD1	TRBJ1-5	TGTGCCAGCAGCTTCGTGACAGGGGTAGATCAGCCCCAGCATTTT	CASSFVTGVDQPQHF
17	TRBV30	-	-	TRBJ1-2	TGTGCCTGGAGTGTGTCCCTGGCTACAGATTTAAACTATGGCTACACCTTC	CAWSVSLATDLNYGYTF
16	TRBV6-1	few	TRBD2	TRBJ2-7	TGTGCCAGCAGTGGGACTAGCGGGCTCCCACCCTACGAGCAGTACTTC	CASSGTSGLPPYEQYF
13	TRBV5-1	-	-	TRBJ1-1	TGCGCCAGCAGAAGGGGATCGAACACTGAAGCTTTCTTT	CASRRGSNTEAFF
15	TRBV28	-	TRBD2	TRBJ2-7	TGTGCCAGCAGCCCAACTAGCGGGCTCACCTACGAGCAGTACTTC	CASSPTSGLTYEQYF
15	TRBV19	-	-	TRBJ2-7	TGTGCCAGTAGCGACGGAGGCAGTGGATCCTACGAGCAGTACTTC	CASSDGGSGSYEQYF
15	TRBV28	-	TRBD2	TRBJ2-1	TGTGCCAGCAGTTTTGGTAGCGGGAGCAACAATGAGCAGTTCTTC	CASSFGSGSNNEQFF
14	TRBV5-1	few	-	TRBJ2-2	TGCGCCAGCAGTTTTACAGGTTTCACCGGGGAGCTGTTTTTT	CASSFTGFTGELFF
16	TRBV4-3	-	-	TRBJ2-4	TGCGCCAGCAGCCAAGCCAGGACTAAAGCGGAGAACATTCAGTACTTC	CASSQARTKAENIQYF
16	TRBV19	-	TRBD2	TRBJ2-7	TGTGCCAGTAGTCTGGTAGCGGGTAAAACATCCTACGAGCAGTACTTC	CASSLVAGKTSYEQYF
15	TRBV27	-	-	TRBJ2-7	TGTGCCAGCAGTTTATCGGGACTCCTCGACTACGAGCAGTACTTC	CASSLSGLLDYEQYF